The 3 T cell receptor beta chains given below trace back to one sample, sequenced in a study of T cell repertoires in cytomegalovirus infection. TCRdb re-analysed the reads in MiXCR, keeping a single row per CDR3 protein. The sample lists 700,000 to 850,000 distinct CDR3 sequences, about 30% occurring once. No antigen has been identified for these receptors. Material: cultured CD8+ T cells from PBMCs, obtained from culture after CMV antigen stimulation. The receptors come from a human donor in good health (CMV status not recorded). Some clones in this sample may be carry-over from other donors' samples.

This clonotype was counted only a few times. The chain carries TRBV4-1 and TRBJ2-6; 13 bases map to TRBD2. The CDR3 is 17 residues long. Germline V gene sequence: CDR1 MGHRA, CDR2 YSYEKL. V was pared by 5 bases and J by 2 bases, with 3 bases of the junction left unmatched. CDR3 loop: CASSSGLAGAGANVLTF. DNA of the CDR3: TGCGCCAGCAGCTCTGGACTAGCGGGGGCTGGGGCCAACGTCCTGACTTTC.

This clonotype has more than one count but fewer than ten. The chain recombines TRBV28 with TRBJ2-2; maybe TRBD2 (7 bases). Germline V gives CDR1 MDHEN, CDR2 SYDVKM. CDR3 size: 18 residues. The V end was cut by 1 base, the J end by 1 base, with 16 bases between. CDR3 amino acids: CASSLSGGAGWNTGELFF. For the CDR3, the DNA is TGTGCCAGCAGTTTATCGGGGGGCGCAGGCTGGAACACCGGGGAGCTGTTTTTT.

CDR3: CASSIRQNDEKLFF. CDR3 sequence (DNA): TGTGCCAGCAGCATTAGACAGAATGATGAAAAACTGTTTTTT. The rearrangement joins TRBV2 to TRBJ1-4, with a tentative D call TRBD1 (5 bases). Trimming took off 6 bases at V and 6 bases at J, with 14 bases between the two ends. The germline V gene encodes CDR1 SNHLY and CDR2 FYNNEI. The CDR3 loop spans 14 amino acids.